This TCR beta chain was sequenced for a study of shared clonotypes between healthy human individuals. Study overall: Ranging from 18 to 49 in age, donors were two women and three men.

In the original workflow: Sequence data from immunoSEQ were junction-only and lacked quality scores; consequently, filtering differed. The data were produced by immunoSEQ multiplex PCR, yet TCRdb's version contains in-frame clones alone and is incomplete. Clone size and the V and J calls come from that table; the DNA yielded D and trimming. Among 2.3 million or so clones listed, over 85% were seen once. Germline V CDR1 and CDR2: ENHRY, SYGVKD. The CDR3 contains 16 residues. Trimming took 6 bases from V and 5 from J; bases not matched to a gene: 10. The healthy adult donors were HIV-negative and reported no recent acute infections or vaccinations.

The sample taken for sequencing was naive CD4+ T cells from PBMCs. Indicated subset: CD45RA+ positively selected. This clonotype was sampled from a man aged 18 to 30 in good health. Some clones in this sample may be carry-over from other donors' samples. V is TRBV10-3 and J is TRBJ1-5; 10 bases align to TRBD1. The chain's CDR3 is CAISAGDRGLDQPQHF. CDR3 DNA: TGTGCCATCAGCGCCGGCGACAGGGGGCTTGATCAGCCCCAGCATTTT.